One sample yielded the 28 T cell receptor beta chains listed below, sequenced in a study of T cells after yellow fever vaccination. TCRdb reprocessed the 5' RACE reads with MiXCR, giving one entry per CDR3 protein. There are around 610,000 distinct CDR3 sequences in the sample; about 13% occur only once, and roughly 13% lies in the top ten. Sequenced material: PBMCs, taken on the day of the yellow fever booster vaccination. These receptors came from a man aged 25-45 years who received the YFV17D yellow fever vaccine.

This chain joins TRBV5-1 and TRBJ2-2; 7 nucleotides agree with TRBD2. This CDR3 spans 17 amino acids. J lost 4 bases, V lost 4 bases, and 13 bases had no gene match. Germline V lookup: CDR1 SGHRS, CDR2 YFSETQ. CDR3 loop: CASSPDRGGSFTGELFF. The CDR3 bases are TGCGCCAGCAGCCCAGATCGTGGCGGGAGCTTCACCGGGGAGCTGTTTTTT. The full variable domain, rest sourced from reference TRBV5-1 and TRBJ2-2, is KAGVTQTPRYLIKTRGQQVTLSCSPISGHRSVSWYQQTPGQGLQFLFEYFSETQRNKGNFPGRFSGRQFSNSRSEMNVSTLELGDSALYLCASSPDRGGSFTGELFFGEGSRLTVL.

The chain uses TRBV9 and TRBJ2-4; 8 nucleotides agree with TRBD2. Looked up from germline, CDR1 is SGDLS and CDR2 is YYNGEE. The length of the CDR3 is 13 residues. Germline trimming cut 4 bases from V and 9 bases from J; bases unmatched to any gene: 6. CDR3 in DNA: TGTGCCAGCAGCCCCGGGGGGGGGAGCATTCAGTACTTC. Amino acids: CASSPGGGSIQYF.

This chain joins TRBV5-1 and TRBJ2-6; D may be TRBD1 (6 bases). Trimming left V 0 bases short and J 0 bases short, with 7 bases between. The length of the CDR3 is 16 residues. Germline values: CDR1 SGHRS, CDR2 YFSETQ. The CDR3 region is CASSLGQDSGANVLTF. CDR3 DNA sequence: TGCGCCAGCAGCTTGGGACAGGACTCTGGGGCCAACGTCCTGACTTTC.

This clonotype was observed a few times. This chain connects TRBV6-1 to TRBJ2-5; D ambiguous. This CDR3 has 11 amino acids. The germline V and J ends were trimmed by 11 bases and 5 bases, with 12 bases remaining between them. The V gene's germline CDR1 is MNHNS and CDR2 SASEGT. The CDR3 here is CAGSVFETQYF. The CDR3 region has the DNA TGTGCCGGCTCGGTTTTCGAGACCCAGTACTTC.

This clonotype was detected a few times. The chain links TRBV29-1 to TRBJ2-7; D gene unclear. Germline CDR1 reads SQVTM; CDR2 reads ANQGSEA. V lost 4 bases and J 5 bases, leaving 6 bases between the germline ends. CDR3 length equals 10 residues. The CDR3 sequence is CSVGSNEQYF. The CDR3 nucleotides read TGCAGCGTTGGGTCCAACGAGCAGTACTTC.

The rearrangement links TRBV30 to TRBJ2-5; D uncertain. Per the germline V gene, CDR1 is GTSNPN and CDR2 is SVGIG (reference sequence). The V end was cut by 2 bases, the J end by 3 bases, with 7 bases between. The CDR3 sequence is 12 residues long. The CDR3 coding sequence is TGTGCCTGGAGTATTGGGAAAGAGACCCAGTACTTC. It specifies CAWSIGKETQYF.

Points on this clonotype: A read error may account for a junction end that differs from germline. This chain connects TRBV6-1 to TRBJ2-1; tentatively, D is TRBD2 (6 bases). The CDR3 loop spans 15 amino acids. The germline V gene encodes CDR1 MNHNS and CDR2 SASEGT. The CDR3 here is CASGRGGRINNKQFF. The DNA of the CDR3 is TGTGCCAGCGGCCGGGGAGGCCGGATAAACAATAAGCAGTTCTTC.

The CDR3 DNA reads as TGTGCCAGCAGCTTGGGGACTAGCGGGGGGTACAATGAGCAGTTCTTC. Its translation is CASSLGTSGGYNEQFF. The V and J genes are TRBV7-8 and TRBJ2-1; 15 nucleotides match TRBD2. The CDR3 length is 16 residues. Germline trimming cut 3 bases from V and 4 bases from J; bases unmatched to any gene: 1. CDR1 and CDR2 (germline): SGHVS, FQNEAQ.

The chain joins TRBV29-1 to TRBJ2-2, with TRBD2 as a possible D gene (6 bases). Germline V gives CDR1 SQVTM, CDR2 ANQGSEA. V was clipped by 6 bases and J by 4 bases, with 18 bases between them. The length of the CDR3 is 15 residues. The CDR3 DNA reads as TGCAGCGTGGGGGACTTCAGCGCAGTCACCGGGGAGCTGTTTTTT. Protein: CSVGDFSAVTGELFF.

J is TRBJ2-5 and V is TRBV5-5; TRBD1 agrees at 7 bases. The CDR3 is 14 amino acids. Germline V gene data show CDR1 as SGHKS and CDR2 as YYEKEE (reference sequence). J gave up 5 bases and V 3 bases, and 7 bases lay outside the gene matches. CDR3 in DNA: TGTGCCAGCAGCTGGCAGGGGGTTTTGGAGACCCAGTACTTC. Amino acids: CASSWQGVLETQYF.

This clonotype was seen a handful of times. The J gene is TRBJ2-5, the V gene TRBV5-1; tentatively, D is TRBD1 (5 bases). V lost 0 bases and J 4 bases, leaving 13 bases between the germline ends. The germline V gene has CDR1 SGHRS and CDR2 YFSETQ. This CDR3 spans 15 amino acids. CDR3 DNA sequence: TGCGCCAGCAGCTTGGCCAGGCCAGGGCGAGAGACCCAGTACTTC. This gives the protein CASSLARPGRETQYF.

The gene calls are TRBV5-6 and TRBJ2-3; 9 nucleotides match TRBD1. J lost 3 bases, V lost 0 bases, and 8 bases had no gene match. The CDR3 runs to 17 residues. CDR1 and CDR2 (germline): SGHDT, YYEEEE. The chain's CDR3 is CASSLARTGATTDTQYF. The CDR3 DNA sequence: TGTGCCAGCAGCTTGGCCCGGACAGGGGCTACGACAGATACGCAGTATTTT.

V gene TRBV12-5 combines with J gene TRBJ2-3; 12 nucleotides line up with TRBD2. The CDR3 consists of 18 residues. Germline CDR1 reads LGHNT; CDR2 reads FRNRAP. J gave up 0 bases and V 3 bases, and 7 bases lay outside the gene matches. The CDR3 sequence is CASGFLLAGGPSTDTQYF. In DNA form, the CDR3 reads TGTGCTAGTGGTTTCTTGCTAGCGGGAGGGCCGAGCACAGATACGCAGTATTTT.

The CDR3 loop is CASSSGTGIVYNEQFF. The DNA of the CDR3 is TGCGCCAGCAGCTCCGGGACAGGGATAGTCTACAATGAGCAGTTCTTC. The chain links TRBV5-1 to TRBJ2-1; 9 bases match TRBD1. Losses at the gene ends were 3 bases for V and 3 bases for J; bases not matched to a gene: 7. CDR1 SGHRS and CDR2 YFSETQ come from the germline V gene. CDR3 length equals 16 residues.

This chain connects TRBV18 to TRBJ2-5; the match to TRBD2 covers 7 bases. Germline V gene lookup returns CDR1 KGHSH and CDR2 LQKENI. CDR3 length: 13 residues. V shed 6 bases and J 10 bases; nucleotides not matched to a gene: 11. DNA of the CDR3: TGTGCCAGCTCGCCAGCGGGGCGGGGCGGCCAGTACTTC. Amino acids: CASSPAGRGGQYF. Supplemented by reference TRBV18 and TRBJ2-5, the full variable domain reads NAGVMQNPRHLVRRRGQEARLRCSPMKGHSHVYWYRQLPEEGLKFMVYLQKENIIDESGMPKERFSAEFPKEGPSILRIQQVVRGDSAAYFCASSPAGRGGQYFGPGTRLLVL.

This clonotype has just a few counts. This rearrangement joins TRBV2 to TRBJ1-2; D is perhaps TRBD1 (5 bases). The germline V and J ends were trimmed by 4 bases and 8 bases, with 8 bases remaining between them. The germline V gene encodes CDR1 SNHLY and CDR2 FYNNEI. This CDR3 comprises 11 residues. The CDR3 sequence is CASSGGGGYTF. CDR3 nucleotides: TGTGCCAGCAGTGGGGGGGGAGGCTACACCTTC.

This rearrangement joins TRBV7-2 to TRBJ2-2, with D maybe TRBD2 (5 bases). Trimming removed 5 bases at V and 3 bases at J, with 10 bases between. CDR1 and CDR2 (germline): SGHTA, FQGNSA. The CDR3 length is 14 residues. CDR3 sequence: CASSITRDTGELFF. As DNA, the CDR3 is TGTGCCAGCAGCATAACGCGGGACACCGGGGAGCTGTTTTTT.

The rearrangement joins TRBV7-2 to TRBJ2-1; 14 bases are shared with TRBD2. Germline V gene data show CDR1 as SGHTA and CDR2 as FQGNSA. V was clipped by 0 bases and J by 0 bases; unmatched bases: 1. The CDR3 runs 18 residues. CDR3 loop: CASSLAGTSGSSYNEQFF. The CDR3 DNA is TGTGCCAGCAGCTTAGCTGGGACTAGCGGGAGCTCCTACAATGAGCAGTTCTTC.

The chain joins TRBV7-2 to TRBJ1-6; D remains ambiguous. V was pared by 1 base and J by 3 bases, with 7 bases between. The CDR3 has 15 residues. CDR1 SGHTA and CDR2 FQGNSA come from the germline V gene. CDR3 bases: TGTGCCAGCAGCTTAGTCAGCGACTATAATTCACCCCTCCACTTT. Residues: CASSLVSDYNSPLHF.

This clonotype was counted only a few times. This sequence joins TRBV18 and TRBJ2-1, with D perhaps TRBD1 or TRBD2 (5 bases each). V was clipped by 3 bases and J by 7 bases, with 19 bases between them. The CDR3 has 16 residues. CDR1 is KGHSH, CDR2 LQKENI, per germline. The CDR3 coding sequence is TGTGCCAGCTCACCCCCCGGGACCGCCCGGGATAATGAGCAGTTCTTC. As protein: CASSPPGTARDNEQFF.

This clonotype was seen a handful of times. V and J are TRBV15 and TRBJ2-5, with D tentatively TRBD2 (5 bases). Germline CDR1 is LNHNV and CDR2 is YYDKDF (reference sequence). V was cut by 0 bases and J by 5 bases, with 10 bases left in between. The CDR3 totals 14 residues. In DNA form, the CDR3 reads TGTGCCACCAGCAGAGATAGGAGGTGGGAGACCCAGTACTTC. Translation gives CATSRDRRWETQYF. Based on the CDR3 plus reference TRBV15 and TRBJ2-5, the full variable domain is DAMVIQNPRYQVTQFGKPVTLSCSQTLNHNVMYWYQQKSSQAPKLLFHYYDKDFNNEADTPDNFQSRRPNTSFCFLDIRSPGLGDTAMYLCATSRDRRWETQYFGPGTRLLVL.

This clonotype was seen only a few times. The V and J genes are TRBV11-3 and TRBJ2-5, with 9 nucleotides matching TRBD1. The J segment lost 6 bases and the V segment lost 3 bases, leaving 2 bases of the junction unmatched. The CDR3 runs 13 residues. Germline lookup yields CDR1 SGHNT and CDR2 YENEEA. The CDR3 DNA reads TGTGCCAGCAGCTTCGGGACAGGGCAGACCCAGTACTTC. The encoded protein is CASSFGTGQTQYF.

The rearrangement joins TRBV12-3 or TRBV12-4 to TRBJ2-5; D may be TRBD2 (6 bases). Trimming removed 4 bases at V and 8 bases at J, with 17 bases between. The length of the CDR3 is 14 residues. CDR3 DNA: TGTGCCAGCAGTTCTTCCGGGACTCAAAGCACCCAGTACTTC. This codes for CASSSSGTQSTQYF.

This clonotype was counted between two and nine times. The chain is built from TRBV5-1 and TRBJ1-2; D might be TRBD1 (5 bases). V was cut by 0 bases and J by 5 bases, with 14 bases left in between. This CDR3 region has 15 residues. Germline-derived CDR1 and CDR2 are SGHRS and YFSETQ. DNA for the CDR3: TGCGCCAGCAGCTTGGCCGCAGCGAAGGGGTATGGCTACACCTTC. Its protein is CASSLAAAKGYGYTF.

This chain's CDR3 is CAISESRTSGRGEQFF. The DNA for the CDR3 is TGTGCCATCAGTGAGTCTAGGACTAGCGGGAGAGGTGAGCAGTTCTTC. This chain connects TRBV10-3 to TRBJ2-1; 13 bases match TRBD2. The CDR3 totals 16 residues. Germline CDR1 reads ENHRY; CDR2 reads SYGVKD. J gave up 9 bases and V 0 bases, and 5 bases lay outside the gene matches.

This clonotype was detected a few times. V and J are TRBV5-1 and TRBJ2-7; 7 positions agree with TRBD1. With 2 bases clipped from V and 3 bases from J, the junction kept 8 bases outside the gene matches. CDR1 SGHRS and CDR2 YFSETQ come from the germline V gene. The CDR3 runs to 15 residues. The CDR3 region is CASSFETGPFYEQYF. CDR3 in DNA: TGCGCCAGCAGCTTTGAGACAGGGCCCTTCTACGAGCAGTACTTC.

The table lists this clonotype with a few counts. The gene calls are TRBV5-6 and TRBJ2-5, with 9 nucleotides matching TRBD1. CDR3 size: 13 residues. The V segment lost 4 bases and the J segment 7 bases; nucleotides outside the gene matches: 5. The germline CDR1 and CDR2 sequences are SGHDT and YYEEEE. Here the CDR3 DNA reads TGTGCCAGCAGCGAGAGACAGGGGGTGACCCAGTACTTC. This gives the protein CASSERQGVTQYF.

The chain joins TRBV7-8 to TRBJ2-3; D is ambiguous. The length of the CDR3 is 17 residues. V was clipped by 1 base and J by 1 base, with 15 bases between them. From germline, CDR1 is SGHVS and CDR2 FQNEAQ. CDR3 in DNA: TGTGCCAGCAGCTTAGGACCCGCCTCGCACCGCACAGATACGCAGTATTTT. It translates to CASSLGPASHRTDTQYF.